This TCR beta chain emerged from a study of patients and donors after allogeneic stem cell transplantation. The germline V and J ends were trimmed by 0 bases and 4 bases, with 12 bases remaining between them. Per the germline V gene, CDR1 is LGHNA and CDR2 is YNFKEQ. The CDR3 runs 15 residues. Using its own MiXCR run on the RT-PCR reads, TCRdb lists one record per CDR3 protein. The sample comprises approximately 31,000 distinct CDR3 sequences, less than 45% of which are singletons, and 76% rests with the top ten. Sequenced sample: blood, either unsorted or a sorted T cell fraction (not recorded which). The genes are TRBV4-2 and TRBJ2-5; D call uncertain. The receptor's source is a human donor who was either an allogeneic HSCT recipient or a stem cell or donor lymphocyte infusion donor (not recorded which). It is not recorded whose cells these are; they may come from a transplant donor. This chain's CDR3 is CASSQELVPGETQYF. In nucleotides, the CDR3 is TGTGCCAGCAGCCAAGAGCTAGTTCCTGGAGAGACCCAGTACTTC.